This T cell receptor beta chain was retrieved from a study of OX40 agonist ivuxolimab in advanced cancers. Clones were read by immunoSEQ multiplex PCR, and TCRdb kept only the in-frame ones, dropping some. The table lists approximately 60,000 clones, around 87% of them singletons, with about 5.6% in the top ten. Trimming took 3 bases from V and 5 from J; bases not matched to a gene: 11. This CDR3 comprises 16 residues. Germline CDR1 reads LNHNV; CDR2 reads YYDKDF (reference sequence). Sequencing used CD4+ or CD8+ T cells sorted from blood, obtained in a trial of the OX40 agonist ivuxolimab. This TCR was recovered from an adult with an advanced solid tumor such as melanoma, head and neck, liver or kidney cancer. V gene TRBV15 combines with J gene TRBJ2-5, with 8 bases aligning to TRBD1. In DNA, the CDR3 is TGTGCCACCAGCAGGAGATCCGGGACAGGCGGCGAGACCCAGTACTTC. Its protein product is CATSRRSGTGGETQYF.